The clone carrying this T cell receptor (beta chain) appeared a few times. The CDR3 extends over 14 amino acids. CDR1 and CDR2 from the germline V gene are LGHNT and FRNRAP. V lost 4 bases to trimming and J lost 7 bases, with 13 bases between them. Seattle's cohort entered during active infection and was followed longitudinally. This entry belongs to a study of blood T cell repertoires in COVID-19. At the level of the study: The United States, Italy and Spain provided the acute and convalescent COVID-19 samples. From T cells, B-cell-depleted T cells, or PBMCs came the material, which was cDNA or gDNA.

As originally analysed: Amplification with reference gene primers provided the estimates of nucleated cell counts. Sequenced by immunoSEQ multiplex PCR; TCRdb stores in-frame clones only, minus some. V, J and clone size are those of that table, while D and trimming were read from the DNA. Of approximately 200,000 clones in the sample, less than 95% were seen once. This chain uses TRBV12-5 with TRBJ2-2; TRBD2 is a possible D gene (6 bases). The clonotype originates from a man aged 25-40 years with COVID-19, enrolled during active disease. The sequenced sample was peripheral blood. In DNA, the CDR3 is TGTGCTAGTGGTTCCTCCCGACTAGGCGGGGAGCTGTTTTTT. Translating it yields CASGSSRLGGELFF.